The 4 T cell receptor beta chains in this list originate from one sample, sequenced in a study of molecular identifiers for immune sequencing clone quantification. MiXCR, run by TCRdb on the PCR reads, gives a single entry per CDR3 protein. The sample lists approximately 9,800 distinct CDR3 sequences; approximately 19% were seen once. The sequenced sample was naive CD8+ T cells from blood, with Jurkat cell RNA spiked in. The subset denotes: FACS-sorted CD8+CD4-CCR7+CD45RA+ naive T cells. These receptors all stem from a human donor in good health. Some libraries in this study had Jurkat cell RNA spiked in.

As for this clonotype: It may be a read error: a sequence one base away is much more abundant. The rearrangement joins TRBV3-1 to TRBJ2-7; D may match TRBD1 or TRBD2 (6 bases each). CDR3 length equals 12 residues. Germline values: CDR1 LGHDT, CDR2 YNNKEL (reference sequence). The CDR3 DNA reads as TGTGCCAGCGGGGGGCCTGCCTACGAGCTGTACTTC. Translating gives CASGGPAYELYF.

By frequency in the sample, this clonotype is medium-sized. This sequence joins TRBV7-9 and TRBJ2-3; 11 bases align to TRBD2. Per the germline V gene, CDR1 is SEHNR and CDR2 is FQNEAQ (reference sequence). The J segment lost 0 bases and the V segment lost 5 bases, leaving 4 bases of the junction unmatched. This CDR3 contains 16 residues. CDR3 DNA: TGTGCCAGCAGCCCAGCTAGCGGGGGGAGCACAGATACGCAGTATTTT. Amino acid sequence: CASSPASGGSTDTQYF. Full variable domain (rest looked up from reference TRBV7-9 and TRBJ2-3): DTGVSQNPRHKITKRGQNVTFRCDPISEHNRLYWYRQTLGQGPEFLTYFQNEAQLEKSRLLSDRFSAERPKGSFSTLEIQRTEQGDSAMYLCASSPASGGSTDTQYFGPGTRLTVL.

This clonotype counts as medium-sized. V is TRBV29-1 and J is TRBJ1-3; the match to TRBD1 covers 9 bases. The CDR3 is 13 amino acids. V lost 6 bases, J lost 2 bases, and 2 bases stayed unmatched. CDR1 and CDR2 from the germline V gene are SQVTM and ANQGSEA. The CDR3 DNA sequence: TGCAGCGTCACAGGGGGCCCTGGAAACACCATATATTTT. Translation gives CSVTGGPGNTIYF.

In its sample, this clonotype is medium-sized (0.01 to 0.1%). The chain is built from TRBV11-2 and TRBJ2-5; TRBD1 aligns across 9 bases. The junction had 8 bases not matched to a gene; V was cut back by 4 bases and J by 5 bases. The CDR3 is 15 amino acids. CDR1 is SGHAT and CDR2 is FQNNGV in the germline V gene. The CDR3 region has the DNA TGTGCCAGCAGCTCGAACAGGGGGCGCATTGAGACCCAGTACTTC. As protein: CASSSNRGRIETQYF.